The T cell receptor beta chain under discussion was sequenced for a study of blood T cell repertoires in COVID-19. This table comes from immunoSEQ multiplex PCR, and its TCRdb copy is limited to in-frame clones, with some not included. This sample has 110,000 or so clones, with under 90% found just once. V trimming: 2 bases; J trimming: 5 bases; junction bases outside the gene matches: 1. The CDR3 loop spans 13 amino acids. Germline V gene lookup returns CDR1 LNHDA and CDR2 SQIVND (reference sequence). This sequence joins TRBV19 and TRBJ2-5, with TRBD1 matching 8 bases. The TCR sequence derives from an elderly man with acute or convalescent COVID-19. The specimen sequenced was peripheral blood. CDR3 sequence reads: CASSIRQGETQYF. CDR3 in DNA: TGTGCCAGTAGTATACGACAGGGGGAGACCCAGTACTTC.